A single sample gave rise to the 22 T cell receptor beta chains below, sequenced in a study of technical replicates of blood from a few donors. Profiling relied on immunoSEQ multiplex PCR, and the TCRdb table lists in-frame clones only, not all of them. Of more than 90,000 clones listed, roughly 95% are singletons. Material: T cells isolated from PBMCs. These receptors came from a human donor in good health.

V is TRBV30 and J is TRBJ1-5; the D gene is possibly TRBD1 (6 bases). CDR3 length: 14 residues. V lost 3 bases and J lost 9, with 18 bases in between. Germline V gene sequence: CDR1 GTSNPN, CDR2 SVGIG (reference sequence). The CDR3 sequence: CAWSRDRKVGPQHF. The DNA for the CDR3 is TGTGCCTGGAGCCGAGACAGGAAGGTAGGGCCCCAGCATTTT.

The CDR3 nucleotides read TGTGCCAGCAGCTCTAGAGGAGGTTTCTACGAGCAGTACTTC. This gives the protein CASSSRGGFYEQYF. The chain recombines TRBV13 with TRBJ2-7; D might be TRBD2 (5 bases). The CDR3 sequence is 14 residues long. V lost 4 bases and J 3 bases, leaving 13 bases between the germline ends. Germline V lookup: CDR1 PRHDT, CDR2 FYEKMQ (reference sequence). The full variable domain, completed using reference TRBV13 and TRBJ2-7, is AAGVIQSPRHLIKEKRETATLKCYPIPRHDTVYWYQQGPGQDPQFLISFYEKMQSDKGSIPDRFSAQQFSDYHSELNMSSLELGDSALYFCASSSRGGFYEQYFGPGTRLTVT.

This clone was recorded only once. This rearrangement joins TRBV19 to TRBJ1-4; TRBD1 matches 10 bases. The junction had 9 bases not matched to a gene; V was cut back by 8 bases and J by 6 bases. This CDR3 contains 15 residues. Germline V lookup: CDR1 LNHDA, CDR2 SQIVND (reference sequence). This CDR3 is CASRPQGTGDEKLFF. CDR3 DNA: TGTGCCAGTCGACCCCAAGGGACAGGGGATGAAAAACTGTTTTTT.

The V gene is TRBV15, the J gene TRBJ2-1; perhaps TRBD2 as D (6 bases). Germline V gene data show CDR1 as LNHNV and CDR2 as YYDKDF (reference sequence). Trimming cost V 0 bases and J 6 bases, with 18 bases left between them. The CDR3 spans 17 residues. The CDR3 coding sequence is TGTGCCACCAGCAGAGAGTATAAGGACTACTTCCCCAATGAGCAGTTCTTC. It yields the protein CATSREYKDYFPNEQFF. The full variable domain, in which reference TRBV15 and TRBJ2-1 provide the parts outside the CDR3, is DAMVIQNPRYQVTQFGKPVTLSCSQTLNHNVMYWYQQKSSQAPKLLFHYYDKDFNNEADTPDNFQSRRPNTSFCFLDIRSPGLGDTAMYLCATSREYKDYFPNEQFFGPGTRLTVL.

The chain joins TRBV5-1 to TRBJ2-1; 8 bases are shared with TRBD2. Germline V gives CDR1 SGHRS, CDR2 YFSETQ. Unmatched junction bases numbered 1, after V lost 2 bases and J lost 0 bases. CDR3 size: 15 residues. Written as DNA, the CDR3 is TGCGCCAGCAGCTTAAGCGGGAGCTCCTACAATGAGCAGTTCTTC. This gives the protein CASSLSGSSYNEQFF.

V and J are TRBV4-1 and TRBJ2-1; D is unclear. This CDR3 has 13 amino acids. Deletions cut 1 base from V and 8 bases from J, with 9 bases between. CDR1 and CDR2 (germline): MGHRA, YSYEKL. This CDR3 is CASSQGPFDEQFF. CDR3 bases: TGCGCCAGCAGCCAAGGGCCCTTCGATGAGCAGTTCTTC.

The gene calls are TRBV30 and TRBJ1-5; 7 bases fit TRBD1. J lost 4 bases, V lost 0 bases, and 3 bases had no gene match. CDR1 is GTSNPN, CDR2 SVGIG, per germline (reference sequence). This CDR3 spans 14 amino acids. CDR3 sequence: CAWSVGQANQPQHF. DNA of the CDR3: TGTGCCTGGAGTGTAGGACAGGCGAATCAGCCCCAGCATTTT.

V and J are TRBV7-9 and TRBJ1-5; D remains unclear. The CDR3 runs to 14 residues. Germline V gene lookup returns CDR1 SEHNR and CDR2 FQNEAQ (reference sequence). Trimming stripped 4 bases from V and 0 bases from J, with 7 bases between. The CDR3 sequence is CASSSDISNQPQHF. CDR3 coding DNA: TGTGCCAGCAGCTCCGACATTAGCAATCAGCCCCAGCATTTT.

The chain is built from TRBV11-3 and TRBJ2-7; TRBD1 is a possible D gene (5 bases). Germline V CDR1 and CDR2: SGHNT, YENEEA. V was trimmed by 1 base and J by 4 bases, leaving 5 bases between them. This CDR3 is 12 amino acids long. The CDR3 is CASSLAGYEQYF. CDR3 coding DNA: TGTGCCAGCAGCTTAGCAGGGTACGAGCAGTACTTC.

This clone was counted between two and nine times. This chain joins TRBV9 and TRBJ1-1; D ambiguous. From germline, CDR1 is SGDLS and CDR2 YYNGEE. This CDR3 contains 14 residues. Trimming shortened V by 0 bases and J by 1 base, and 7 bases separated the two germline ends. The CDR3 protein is CASSVAGKNTEAFF. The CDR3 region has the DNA TGTGCCAGCAGCGTAGCGGGAAAGAACACTGAAGCTTTCTTT.

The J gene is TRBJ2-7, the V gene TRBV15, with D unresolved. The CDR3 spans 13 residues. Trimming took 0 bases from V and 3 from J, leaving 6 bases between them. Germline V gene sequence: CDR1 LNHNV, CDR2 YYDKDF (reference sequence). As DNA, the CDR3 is TGTGCCACCAGCAGAGATCTGAGCTACGAGCAGTACTTC. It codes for CATSRDLSYEQYF. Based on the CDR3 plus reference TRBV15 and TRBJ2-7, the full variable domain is DAMVIQNPRYQVTQFGKPVTLSCSQTLNHNVMYWYQQKSSQAPKLLFHYYDKDFNNEADTPDNFQSRRPNTSFCFLDIRSPGLGDTAMYLCATSRDLSYEQYFGPGTRLTVT.

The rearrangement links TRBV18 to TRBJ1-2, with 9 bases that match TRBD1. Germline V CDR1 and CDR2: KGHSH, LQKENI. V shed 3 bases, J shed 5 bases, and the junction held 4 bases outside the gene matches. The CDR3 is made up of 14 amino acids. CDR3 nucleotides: TGTGCCAGCTCACCGGGACAGGGTTATTATGGCTACACCTTC. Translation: CASSPGQGYYGYTF. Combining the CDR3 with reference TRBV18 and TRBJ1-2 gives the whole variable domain NAGVMQNPRHLVRRRGQEARLRCSPMKGHSHVYWYRQLPEEGLKFMVYLQKENIIDESGMPKERFSAEFPKEGPSILRIQQVVRGDSAAYFCASSPGQGYYGYTFGSGTRLTVV.

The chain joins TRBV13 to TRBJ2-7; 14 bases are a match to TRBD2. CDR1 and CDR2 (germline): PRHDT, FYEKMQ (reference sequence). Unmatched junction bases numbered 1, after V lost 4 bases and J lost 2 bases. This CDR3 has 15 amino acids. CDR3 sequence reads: CASSSGLAGAYEQYF. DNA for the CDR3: TGTGCCAGCAGCTCGGGACTAGCGGGAGCCTACGAGCAGTACTTC. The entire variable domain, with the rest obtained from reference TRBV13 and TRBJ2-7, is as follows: AAGVIQSPRHLIKEKRETATLKCYPIPRHDTVYWYQQGPGQDPQFLISFYEKMQSDKGSIPDRFSAQQFSDYHSELNMSSLELGDSALYFCASSSGLAGAYEQYFGPGTRLTVT.

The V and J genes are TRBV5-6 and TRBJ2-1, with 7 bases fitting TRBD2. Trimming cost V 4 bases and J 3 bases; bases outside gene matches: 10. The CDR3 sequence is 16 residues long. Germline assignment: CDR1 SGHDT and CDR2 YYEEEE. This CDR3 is CASSRTRIGYYNEQFF. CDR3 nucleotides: TGTGCCAGCAGCCGGACTAGGATAGGGTACTACAATGAGCAGTTCTTC.

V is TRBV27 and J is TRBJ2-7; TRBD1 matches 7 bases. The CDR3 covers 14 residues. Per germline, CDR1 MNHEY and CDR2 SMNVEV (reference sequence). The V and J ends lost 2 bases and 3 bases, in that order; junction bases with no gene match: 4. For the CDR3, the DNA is TGTGCCAGCAGTTTAAAGGGACAGAACTACGAGCAGTACTTC. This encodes CASSLKGQNYEQYF.

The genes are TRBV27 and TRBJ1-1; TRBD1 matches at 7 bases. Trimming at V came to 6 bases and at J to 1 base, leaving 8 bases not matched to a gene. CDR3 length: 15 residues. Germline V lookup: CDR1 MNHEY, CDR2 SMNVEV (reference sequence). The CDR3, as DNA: TGTGCCAGCAGACGAACAGACAGGGAGAACACTGAAGCTTTCTTT. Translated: CASRRTDRENTEAFF.

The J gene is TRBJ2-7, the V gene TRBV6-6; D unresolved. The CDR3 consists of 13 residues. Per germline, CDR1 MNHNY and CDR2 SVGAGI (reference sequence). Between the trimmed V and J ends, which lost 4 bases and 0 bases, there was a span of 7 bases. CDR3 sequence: CASSSGDSYEQYF. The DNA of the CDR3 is TGTGCCAGCAGTTCCGGAGACTCCTACGAGCAGTACTTC.

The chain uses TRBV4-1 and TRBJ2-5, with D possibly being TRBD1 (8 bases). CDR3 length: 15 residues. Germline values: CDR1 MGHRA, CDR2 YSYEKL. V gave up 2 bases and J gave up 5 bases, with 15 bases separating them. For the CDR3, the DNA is TGCGCCAGCAGCCAACCCGGACAGGGAGGGGAGACCCAGTACTTC. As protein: CASSQPGQGGETQYF.

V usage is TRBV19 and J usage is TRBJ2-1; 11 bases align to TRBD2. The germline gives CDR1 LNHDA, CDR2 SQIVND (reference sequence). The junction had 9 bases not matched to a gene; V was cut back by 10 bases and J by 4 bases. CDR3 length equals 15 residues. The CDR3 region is CATQPGTSGYNEQFF. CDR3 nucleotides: TGTGCCACCCAACCCGGGACTAGCGGTTACAATGAGCAGTTCTTC.

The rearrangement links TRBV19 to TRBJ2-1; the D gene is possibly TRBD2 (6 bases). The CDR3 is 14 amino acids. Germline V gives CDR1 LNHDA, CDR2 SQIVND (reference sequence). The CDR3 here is CASGPGEHYNEQFF. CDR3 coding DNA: TGTGCTTCAGGCCCGGGAGAGCATTACAATGAGCAGTTCTTC.

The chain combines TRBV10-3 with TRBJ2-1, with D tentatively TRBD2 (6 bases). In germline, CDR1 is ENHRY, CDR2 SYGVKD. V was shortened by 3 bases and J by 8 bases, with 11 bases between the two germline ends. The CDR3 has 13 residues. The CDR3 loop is CAISDGGVHEQFF. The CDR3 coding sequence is TGTGCCATCAGTGATGGAGGGGTACATGAGCAGTTCTTC.

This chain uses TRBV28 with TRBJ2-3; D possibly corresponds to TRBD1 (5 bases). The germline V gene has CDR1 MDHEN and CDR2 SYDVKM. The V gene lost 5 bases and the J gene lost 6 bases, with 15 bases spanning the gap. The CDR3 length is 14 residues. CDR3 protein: CASSPAGPGDTQYF. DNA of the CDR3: TGTGCCAGCAGTCCGGCCGGCCCAGGGGATACGCAGTATTTT. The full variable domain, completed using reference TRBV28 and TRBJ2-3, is DVKVTQSSRYLVKRTGEKVFLECVQDMDHENMFWYRQDPGLGLRLIYFSYDVKMKEKGDIPEGYSVSREKKERFSLILESASTNQTSMYLCASSPAGPGDTQYFGPGTRLTVL.